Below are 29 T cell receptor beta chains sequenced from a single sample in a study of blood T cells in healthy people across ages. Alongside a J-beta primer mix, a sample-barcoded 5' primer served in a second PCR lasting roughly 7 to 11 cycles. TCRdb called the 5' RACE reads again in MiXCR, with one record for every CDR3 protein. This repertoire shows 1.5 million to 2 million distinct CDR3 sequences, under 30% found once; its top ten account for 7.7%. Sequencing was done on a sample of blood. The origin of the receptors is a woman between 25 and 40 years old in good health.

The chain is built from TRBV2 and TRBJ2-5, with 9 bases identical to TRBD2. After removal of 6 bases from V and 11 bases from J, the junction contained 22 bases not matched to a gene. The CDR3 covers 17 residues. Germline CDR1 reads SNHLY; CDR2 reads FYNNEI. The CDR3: CASRVSRRREGLNEQYF. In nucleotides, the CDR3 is TGTGCCAGCAGAGTCTCGAGAAGGCGGGAGGGCTTGAATGAGCAGTACTTC.

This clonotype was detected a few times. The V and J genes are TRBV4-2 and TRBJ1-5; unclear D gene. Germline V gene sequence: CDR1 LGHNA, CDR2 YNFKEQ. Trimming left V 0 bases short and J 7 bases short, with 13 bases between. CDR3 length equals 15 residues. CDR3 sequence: CASSQELRVWQPQHF. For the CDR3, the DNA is TGTGCCAGCAGCCAAGAGTTAAGGGTTTGGCAGCCCCAGCATTTT.

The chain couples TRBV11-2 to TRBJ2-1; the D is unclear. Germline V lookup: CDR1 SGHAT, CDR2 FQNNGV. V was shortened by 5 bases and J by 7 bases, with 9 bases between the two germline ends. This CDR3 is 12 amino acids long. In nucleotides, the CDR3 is TGTGCCAGCAGCCATGGGGAAAATGAGCAGTTCTTC. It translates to CASSHGENEQFF.

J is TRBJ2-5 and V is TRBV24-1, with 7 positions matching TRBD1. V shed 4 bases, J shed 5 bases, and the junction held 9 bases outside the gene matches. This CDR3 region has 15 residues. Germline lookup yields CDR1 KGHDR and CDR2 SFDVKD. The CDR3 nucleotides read TGTGCCACCAGTGAAACAGGGGCCTTGGGGGAGACCCAGTACTTC. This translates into CATSETGALGETQYF.

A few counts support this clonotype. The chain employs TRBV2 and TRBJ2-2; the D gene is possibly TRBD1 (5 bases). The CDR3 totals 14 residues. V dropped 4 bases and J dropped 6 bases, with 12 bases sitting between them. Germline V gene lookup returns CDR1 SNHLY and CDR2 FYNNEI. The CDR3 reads CASSAAGSPGELFF. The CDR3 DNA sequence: TGTGCCAGCAGTGCGGCAGGGTCTCCCGGGGAGCTGTTTTTT.

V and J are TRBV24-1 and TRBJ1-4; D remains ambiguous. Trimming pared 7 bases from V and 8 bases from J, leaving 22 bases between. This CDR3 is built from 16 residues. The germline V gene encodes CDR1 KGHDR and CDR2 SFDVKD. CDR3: CATSAPDGGPREKLFF. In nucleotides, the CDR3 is TGTGCCACCAGCGCACCCGATGGAGGCCCTAGGGAAAAACTGTTTTTT.

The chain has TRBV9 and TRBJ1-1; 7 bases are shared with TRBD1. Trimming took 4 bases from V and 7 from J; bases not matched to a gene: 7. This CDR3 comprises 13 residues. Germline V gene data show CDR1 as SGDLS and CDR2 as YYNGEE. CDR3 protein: CASSRQGGGEAFF. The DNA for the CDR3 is TGTGCCAGCAGCCGACAGGGCGGGGGTGAAGCTTTCTTT.

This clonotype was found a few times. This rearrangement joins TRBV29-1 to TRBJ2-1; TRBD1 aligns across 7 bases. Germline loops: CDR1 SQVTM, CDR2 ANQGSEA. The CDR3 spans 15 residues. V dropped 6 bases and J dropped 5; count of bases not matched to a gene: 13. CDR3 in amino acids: CSVPSPGQHHNEQFF. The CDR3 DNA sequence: TGCAGCGTCCCCAGTCCGGGACAGCACCACAATGAGCAGTTCTTC.

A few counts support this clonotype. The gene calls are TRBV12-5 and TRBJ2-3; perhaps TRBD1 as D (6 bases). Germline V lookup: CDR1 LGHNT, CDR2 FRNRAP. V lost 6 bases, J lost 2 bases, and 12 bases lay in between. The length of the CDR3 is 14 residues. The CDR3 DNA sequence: TGTGCTAGTGGGACAGGTTCCTTCACAGATACGCAGTATTTT. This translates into CASGTGSFTDTQYF. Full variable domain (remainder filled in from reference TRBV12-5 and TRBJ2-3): DARVTQTPRHKVTEMGQEVTMRCQPILGHNTVFWYRQTMMQGLELLAYFRNRAPLDDSGMPKDRFSAEMPDATLATLKIQPSEPRDSAVYFCASGTGSFTDTQYFGPGTRLTVL.

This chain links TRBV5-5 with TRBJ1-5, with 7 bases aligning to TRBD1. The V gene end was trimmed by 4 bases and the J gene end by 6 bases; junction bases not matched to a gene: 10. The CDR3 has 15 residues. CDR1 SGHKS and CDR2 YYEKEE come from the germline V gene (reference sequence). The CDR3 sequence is CASSPAGTECQPQHF. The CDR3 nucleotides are TGTGCCAGCAGCCCAGCAGGGACAGAATGTCAGCCCCAGCATTTT.

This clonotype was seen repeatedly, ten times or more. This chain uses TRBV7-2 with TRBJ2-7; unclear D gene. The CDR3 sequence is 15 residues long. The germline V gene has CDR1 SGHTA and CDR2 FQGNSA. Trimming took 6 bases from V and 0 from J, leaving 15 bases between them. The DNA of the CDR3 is TGTGCCAGCAGACTATCGGTTCAGAGCTCCTACGAGCAGTACTTC. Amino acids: CASRLSVQSSYEQYF.

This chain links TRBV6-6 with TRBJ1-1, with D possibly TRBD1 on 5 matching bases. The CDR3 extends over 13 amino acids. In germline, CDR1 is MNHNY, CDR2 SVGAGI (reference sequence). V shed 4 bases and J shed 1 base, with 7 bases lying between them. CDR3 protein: CASSFGTNTEAFF. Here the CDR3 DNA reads TGTGCCAGCAGTTTCGGGACGAACACTGAAGCTTTCTTT.

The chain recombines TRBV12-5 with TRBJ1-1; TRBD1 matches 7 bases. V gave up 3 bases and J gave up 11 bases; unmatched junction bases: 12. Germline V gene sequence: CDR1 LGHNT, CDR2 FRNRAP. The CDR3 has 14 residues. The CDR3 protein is CASGLQGQTNRAFF. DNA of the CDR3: TGTGCTAGTGGTTTACAGGGACAGACGAATAGGGCTTTCTTT.

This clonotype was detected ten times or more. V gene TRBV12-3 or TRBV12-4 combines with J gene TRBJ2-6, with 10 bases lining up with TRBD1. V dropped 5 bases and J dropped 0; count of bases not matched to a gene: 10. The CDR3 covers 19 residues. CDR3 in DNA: TGTGCCAGCAGTCGTCCAGGGACAGGGGCCTCCTCTGGGGCCAACGTCCTGACTTTC. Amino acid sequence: CASSRPGTGASSGANVLTF.

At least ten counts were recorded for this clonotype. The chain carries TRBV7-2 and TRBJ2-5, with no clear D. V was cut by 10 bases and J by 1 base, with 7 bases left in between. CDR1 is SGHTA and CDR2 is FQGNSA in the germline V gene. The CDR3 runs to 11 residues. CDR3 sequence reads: CATQVQETQYF. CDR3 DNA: TGTGCCACCCAGGTCCAAGAGACCCAGTACTTC.

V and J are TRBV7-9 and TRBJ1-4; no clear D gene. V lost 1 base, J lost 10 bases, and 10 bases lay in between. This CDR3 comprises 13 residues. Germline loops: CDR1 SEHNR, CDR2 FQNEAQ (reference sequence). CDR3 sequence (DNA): TGTGCCAGCAGCTTAGAGGTTCCAGGAAAACTGTTTTTT. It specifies CASSLEVPGKLFF.

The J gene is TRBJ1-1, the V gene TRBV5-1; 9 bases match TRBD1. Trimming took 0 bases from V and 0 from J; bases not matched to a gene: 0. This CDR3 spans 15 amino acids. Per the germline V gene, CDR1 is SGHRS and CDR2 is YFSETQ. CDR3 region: CASSLGQGVNTEAFF. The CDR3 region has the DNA TGCGCCAGCAGCTTGGGACAGGGGGTGAACACTGAAGCTTTCTTT.

The CDR3 reads CASTLGTTGNEQFF. The CDR3, as DNA: TGTGCCAGCACCCTTGGGACAACCGGGAATGAGCAGTTCTTC. V usage is TRBV9 and J usage is TRBJ2-1; perhaps TRBD1 as D (6 bases). This CDR3 region has 14 residues. Germline CDR1 SGDLS, CDR2 YYNGEE. V shed 6 bases and J shed 7 bases, with 17 bases lying between them. The variable domain in full, with the rest retrieved from reference TRBV9 and TRBJ2-1, is DSGVTQTPKHLITATGQRVTLRCSPRSGDLSVYWYQQSLDQGLQFLIQYYNGEERAKGNILERFSAQQFPDLHSELNLSSLELGDSALYFCASTLGTTGNEQFFGPGTRLTVL.

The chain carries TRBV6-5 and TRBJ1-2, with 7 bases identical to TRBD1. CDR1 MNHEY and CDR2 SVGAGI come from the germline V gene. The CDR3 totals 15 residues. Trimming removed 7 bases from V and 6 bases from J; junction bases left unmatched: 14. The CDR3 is CASNNRGSDWDGYTF. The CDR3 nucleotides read TGTGCCAGCAATAACAGGGGAAGTGATTGGGATGGCTACACCTTC.

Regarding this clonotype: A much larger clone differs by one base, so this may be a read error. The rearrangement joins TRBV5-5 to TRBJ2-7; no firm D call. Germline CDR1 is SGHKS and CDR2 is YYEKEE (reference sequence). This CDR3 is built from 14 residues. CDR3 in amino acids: CTSSLEWNSYEQYF. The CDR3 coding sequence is TGTACCAGCAGCTTGGAGTGGAATTCCTACGAGCAGTACTTC.

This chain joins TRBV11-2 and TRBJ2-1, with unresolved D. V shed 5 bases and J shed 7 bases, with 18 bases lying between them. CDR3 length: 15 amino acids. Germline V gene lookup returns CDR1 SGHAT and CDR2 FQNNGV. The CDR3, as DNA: TGTGCCAGCAGCCAGTCGGTCGCAGGTGTTAATGAGCAGTTCTTC. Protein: CASSQSVAGVNEQFF.

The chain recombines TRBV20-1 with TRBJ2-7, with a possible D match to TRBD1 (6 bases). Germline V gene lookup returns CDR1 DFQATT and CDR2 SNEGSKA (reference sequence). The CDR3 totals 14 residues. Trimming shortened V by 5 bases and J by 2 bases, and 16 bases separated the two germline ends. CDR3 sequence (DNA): TGCAGTGCTCCAAAAGACAGGTTTCCCTACGAGCAGTACTTC. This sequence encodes CSAPKDRFPYEQYF.

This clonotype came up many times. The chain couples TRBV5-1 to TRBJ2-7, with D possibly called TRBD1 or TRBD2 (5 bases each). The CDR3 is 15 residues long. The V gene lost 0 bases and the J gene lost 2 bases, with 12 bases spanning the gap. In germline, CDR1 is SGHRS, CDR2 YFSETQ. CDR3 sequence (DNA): TGCGCCAGCAGCTTGGTTGGGACGGACACCTACGAGCAGTACTTC. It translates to CASSLVGTDTYEQYF.

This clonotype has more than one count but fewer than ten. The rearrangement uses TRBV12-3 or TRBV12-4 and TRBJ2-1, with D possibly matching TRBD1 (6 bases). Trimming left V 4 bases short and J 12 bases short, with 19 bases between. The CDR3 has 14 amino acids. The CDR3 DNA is TGTGCCAGCAGTTCCCCTCGGGACAAGTTTGTGCAGTTCTTC. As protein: CASSSPRDKFVQFF.

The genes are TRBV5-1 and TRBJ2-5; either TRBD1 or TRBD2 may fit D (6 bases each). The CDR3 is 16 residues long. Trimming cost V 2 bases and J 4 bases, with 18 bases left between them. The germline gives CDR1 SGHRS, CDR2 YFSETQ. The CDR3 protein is CASSFGNSGGGETQYF. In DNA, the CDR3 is TGCGCCAGCAGCTTCGGTAATAGCGGAGGGGGAGAGACCCAGTACTTC.

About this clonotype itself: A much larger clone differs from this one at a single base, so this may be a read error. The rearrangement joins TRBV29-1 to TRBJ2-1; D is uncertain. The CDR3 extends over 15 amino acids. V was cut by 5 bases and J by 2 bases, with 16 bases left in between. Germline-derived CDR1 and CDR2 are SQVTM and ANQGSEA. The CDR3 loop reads CSVSTRRATYNEQFF. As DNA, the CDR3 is TGCAGCGTTTCCACAAGACGGGCCACCTACAATGAGCAGTTCTTC.

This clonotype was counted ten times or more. The CDR3 DNA reads as TGCAGCGCTCTAGCGGGAGAGCCCTCCTACGAGCAGTACTTC. This gives the protein CSALAGEPSYEQYF. J is TRBJ2-7 and V is TRBV29-1, with 10 bases aligning to TRBD2. CDR1 SQVTM and CDR2 ANQGSEA come from the germline V gene. The CDR3 covers 14 residues. With V trimmed by 7 bases and J by 0 bases, 6 bases remained unmatched.

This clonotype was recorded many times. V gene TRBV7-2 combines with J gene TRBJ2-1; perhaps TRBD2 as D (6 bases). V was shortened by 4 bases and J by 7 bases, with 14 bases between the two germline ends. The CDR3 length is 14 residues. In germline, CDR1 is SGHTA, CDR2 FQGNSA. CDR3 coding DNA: TGTGCCAGCAGCTACCCGGGAGTCGGGAATGAGCAGTTCTTC. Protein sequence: CASSYPGVGNEQFF.

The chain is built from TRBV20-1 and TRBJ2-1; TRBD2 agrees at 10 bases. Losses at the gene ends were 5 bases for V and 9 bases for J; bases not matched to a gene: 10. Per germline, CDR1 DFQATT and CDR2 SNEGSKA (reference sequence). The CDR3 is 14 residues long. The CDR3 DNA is TGCAGTGCTCGTTTAGCGGGAGGCTCGGGTGAGCAGTTCTTC. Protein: CSARLAGGSGEQFF.